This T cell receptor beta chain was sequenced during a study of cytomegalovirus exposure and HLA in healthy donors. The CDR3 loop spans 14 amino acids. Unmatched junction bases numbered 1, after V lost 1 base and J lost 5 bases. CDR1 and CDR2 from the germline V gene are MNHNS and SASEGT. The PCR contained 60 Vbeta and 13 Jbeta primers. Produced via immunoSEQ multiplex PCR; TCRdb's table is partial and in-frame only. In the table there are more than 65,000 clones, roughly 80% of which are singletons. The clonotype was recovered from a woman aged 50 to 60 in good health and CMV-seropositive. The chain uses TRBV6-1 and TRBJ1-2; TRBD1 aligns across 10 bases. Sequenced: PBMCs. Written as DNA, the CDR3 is TGTGCCAGCAGTGAAGGGGGACAGGGGTATGGCTACACCTTC. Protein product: CASSEGGQGYGYTF.